The source of this T cell receptor (beta chain) is a study of shared clonotypes between healthy human individuals. Study summary: Each donor contributed plates that comprised three CD4 naive, three CD4 memory, two CD8 naive and one CD8 memory.

On this clone: Its target is not known.

Study results and caveats: Naive subsets, compared against memory subsets, generally had larger estimated richness values. Shared clonotypes: about 5% naive CD4, under 4% naive CD8, under 2.5% memory CD4, under 0.5% memory CD8.

Authors' analysis steps: Junction-only sequences produced by ImmunoSEQ had no quality scores, so filtering differed. Some clones are missing from TCRdb's copy, which holds only in-frame ones; the method was immunoSEQ multiplex PCR. D and trimming were read from the DNA, whereas the V and J calls and clone size are those reported in that table. The repertoire consists of about 1 million clones, with 65% to 80% occurring once and the leading ten covering roughly 1.4%. V lost 10 bases and J lost 1, with 12 bases in between. From germline, CDR1 is MNHNY and CDR2 SVGAGI (reference sequence). This CDR3 is 13 amino acids long.

This rearrangement joins TRBV6-6 to TRBJ2-3, with D possibly being TRBD1 or TRBD2 (5 bases each). Sequencing was performed on memory CD4+ T cells sorted from blood. Noted subset: CD45RA-negative fraction. This sequence originates from a man between 18 and 35 years old in good health. The CDR3 loop reads CATGEGGTDTQYF. CDR3 DNA sequence: TGTGCCACCGGGGAAGGGGGCACAGATACGCAGTATTTT.